These T cell receptor beta chains were read from a single sample in a study of blood T cell repertoires in COVID-19. Generated by immunoSEQ multiplex PCR, the TCRdb table keeps only in-frame clones and is missing some. The repertoire holds approximately 500,000 clones, 80% to 90% seen once, with approximately 3.4% in the top ten. Sequenced material: peripheral blood. These receptor sequences come from a human donor in a cohort sampled during active COVID-19. Both conserved end residues are part of each CDR3. Each record gives: clone size, J gene, V gene, D gene, CDR3 protein, CDR3 DNA. D genes are given only for firm matches. A row's size may be missing; if present it is once, few, many or a size class.

>.|TRBJ2-6|TRBV7-2|.
CASSFSSSGANVLTF
TGTGCCAGCAGCTTTAGTAGCTCTGGGGCCAACGTCCTGACTTTC
>.|TRBJ1-2|TRBV5-1|TRBD1
CASSSEGAGRSGYTF
TGCGCCAGCAGCAGTGAGGGGGCCGGACGTTCTGGCTACACCTTC
>few|TRBJ2-1|TRBV4-2|TRBD2
CASSHKLSGRVSYNEQFF
TGTGCCAGCAGTCACAAACTTAGCGGGAGGGTCTCCTACAATGAGCAGTTCTTC
>.|TRBJ2-3|TRBV19|TRBD2
CASKLAGDGGTQYF
TGTGCCAGTAAACTAGCGGGCGACGGGGGTACGCAGTATTTT
>.|TRBJ1-2|TRBV6-5|TRBD1
CASSYYRDRDYGYTF
TGTGCCAGCAGTTACTACAGGGACAGGGACTATGGCTACACCTTC
>.|TRBJ2-3|TRBV7-2|TRBD2
CASSLALRTSGKTSSTDTQYF
TGTGCCAGCAGCTTAGCGCTTCGGACTAGCGGGAAGACTAGTAGCACAGATACGCAGTATTTT
>once|TRBJ2-2|TRBV7-8|.
CASSRTEGSDTGELFF
TGTGCCAGCAGCCGAACGGAGGGATCTGACACCGGGGAGCTGTTTTTT
>.|TRBJ2-3|TRBV7-6|TRBD1
CASSEDRTSTDTQYF
TGTGCCAGCAGCGAGGACAGGACTAGCACAGATACGCAGTATTTT
>.|TRBJ2-1|TRBV11-3|TRBD2
CASSSAGAYNEQFF
TGTGCCAGCAGTTCGGCGGGAGCGTACAATGAGCAGTTCTTC
>.|TRBJ1-1|TRBV19|.
CASSIRDLNTEAFF
TGTGCCAGTAGTATCAGGGATTTGAACACTGAAGCTTTCTTT
>.|TRBJ2-7|TRBV5-5|TRBD1
CASRHGTGSSYEQYF
TGTGCCAGCAGGCATGGGACAGGGTCTTCCTACGAGCAGTACTTC
>.|TRBJ2-6|TRBV28|.
CASSLREANVLTF
TGTGCCAGCAGCCTCAGGGAAGCCAACGTCCTGACTTTC
>once|TRBJ1-6|TRBV6-5|TRBD1
CASSQQGAEISPLHF
TGTGCCAGCAGTCAACAGGGGGCTGAGATCTCACCCCTCCACTTT
>few|TRBJ1-5|TRBV19|.
CASSRTGFGYQPQHF
TGTGCCAGTAGTAGGACGGGATTTGGGTATCAGCCCCAGCATTTT
>few|TRBJ1-3|TRBV19|TRBD1
CASSRTGVTGNTIYF
TGTGCCAGTAGCCGGACAGGGGTTACTGGAAACACCATATATTTT
>.|TRBJ2-7|TRBV5-1|TRBD2
CASSPTGTSGRYEQYF
TGCGCCAGCAGCCCGACCGGGACTAGCGGAAGGTACGAGCAGTACTTC
>.|TRBJ1-2|TRBV5-8|.
CASSLERLGGQRGYGYTF
TGTGCCAGCAGCTTGGAAAGGCTCGGGGGCCAGCGGGGCTATGGCTACACCTTC
>.|TRBJ2-1|TRBV11-2|TRBD2
CASSSRTSSYNEQFF
TGTGCCAGCAGTTCGAGGACTAGCTCCTACAATGAGCAGTTCTTC
>few|TRBJ2-3|TRBV9|.
CASSVSASTDTQYF
TGTGCCAGCAGCGTCAGCGCTAGCACAGATACGCAGTATTTT
>.|TRBJ1-2|TRBV11-2|TRBD1
CASSLMGQDYGYTF
TGTGCCAGCAGCCTAATGGGACAGGACTATGGCTACACCTTC
>once|TRBJ2-3|TRBV9|TRBD2
CASSVGLAARSSTDTQYF
TGTGCCAGCAGCGTGGGGCTAGCGGCAAGATCTAGCACAGATACGCAGTATTTT
>once|TRBJ1-2|TRBV19|.
CASSIGGPTGLGYTF
TGTGCCAGTAGTATAGGGGGGCCCACAGGACTTGGCTACACCTTC
>.|TRBJ1-1|TRBV6-1|.
CASSEASGGEGLNTEAFF
TGTGCCAGCAGTGAAGCGAGCGGGGGCGAAGGTTTAAACACTGAAGCTTTCTTT
>.|TRBJ1-5|TRBV7-9|.
CASSLDIGEGQPQHF
TGTGCCAGCAGCTTAGATATAGGAGAGGGTCAGCCCCAGCATTTT
>few|TRBJ1-1|TRBV7-2|TRBD1
CASSAQTGAHTEAFF
TGTGCCAGCAGCGCTCAGACAGGGGCCCACACTGAAGCTTTCTTT
>.|TRBJ2-7|TRBV28|TRBD2
CASSPQAGVSYEQYF
TGTGCCAGCAGTCCGCAAGCGGGAGTCAGCTACGAGCAGTACTTC
>.|TRBJ1-3|TRBV29-1|.
CSAGDLSGNTIYF
TGCAGCGCCGGGGATCTCTCTGGAAACACCATATATTTT
>.|TRBJ2-3|TRBV7-2|.
CASSWTDGSDTQYF
TGTGCCAGCAGCTGGACAGACGGTTCAGATACGCAGTATTTT
>.|TRBJ1-4|TRBV4-1|TRBD1
CASSQAGTGNEKLFF
TGCGCCAGCAGCCAAGCCGGGACAGGGAACGAAAAACTGTTTTTT
>.|TRBJ2-7|TRBV19|TRBD1
CASSWGQGPSYEQYF
TGTGCCAGTAGTTGGGGACAGGGGCCCTCCTACGAGCAGTACTTC
>.|TRBJ1-1|TRBV7-6|.
CASSPTPGFSGTEAFF
TGTGCCAGCAGCCCCACGCCCGGGTTTTCGGGGACTGAAGCTTTCTTT
>few|TRBJ1-5|TRBV5-8|.
CASSPRVGNQPQHF
TGTGCCAGCAGCCCGAGGGTAGGCAATCAGCCCCAGCATTTT
>.|TRBJ1-5|TRBV24-1|.
CATSAQGEGNQPQHF
TGTGCCACCAGTGCACAGGGTGAAGGCAATCAGCCCCAGCATTTT
>.|TRBJ2-1|TRBV7-9|TRBD2
CASSLYTSDDEQFF
TGTGCCAGCAGCTTATACACTAGCGACGATGAGCAGTTCTTC
>.|TRBJ2-3|TRBV30|.
CAWNQRSTDTQYF
TGTGCCTGGAACCAGCGGAGCACAGATACGCAGTATTTT
>once|TRBJ2-5|TRBV6-4|TRBD2
CASRLAGEETQYF
TGTGCCAGCAGGCTAGCGGGAGAAGAGACCCAGTACTTC
>.|TRBJ2-7|TRBV3-1/TRBV3-2|.
CASSQVAHEQYF
TGTGCCAGCAGCCAAGTGGCCCACGAGCAGTACTTC
>.|TRBJ1-4|TRBV7-2|.
CASNGRPGTELFF
TGTGCCAGCAACGGGAGGCCTGGTACAGAACTGTTTTTT